This T cell receptor beta chain was recorded in a study of T cells after yellow fever vaccination. The V gene end was trimmed by 2 bases and the J gene end by 1 base; junction bases not matched to a gene: 4. Germline CDR1 and CDR2: SGHRS and YFSETQ. This CDR3 spans 15 amino acids. It was through 5'RACE template switching that TCR cDNA was made, with a universal primer site and UMIs added. TCRdb re-called the 5' RACE reads with MiXCR, one entry per CDR3 protein. The sample includes 300,000 or so distinct CDR3 sequences, around 9.3% of them seen just once. As regards this clonotype: Its antigen is undetermined.

Points from the study as a whole: Clones that expanded after primary vaccination mostly reappeared after the booster (96% CD4, about 89% CD8).

The chain recombines TRBV5-1 with TRBJ1-1; 8 bases fit TRBD1. The sequence derives from a man aged 18 to 35 who received the YFV17D yellow fever vaccine. The sequencing here drew on CD4+ T cells sorted from PBMCs, taken 5 days after the yellow fever booster vaccination. The CDR3: CASSFIGTGNTEAFF. CDR3 sequence (DNA): TGCGCCAGCAGCTTCATCGGGACAGGGAACACTGAAGCTTTCTTT.